A selection of T cell receptor beta chains follows, all from one sample in a study of response to subunit inactivated influenza vaccine. Using its own MiXCR run on the RT-PCR reads, TCRdb lists one record per CDR3 protein. The sample consists of hundreds of thousands of distinct CDR3 sequences, about 12% of them appearing once. Sequencing used PBMCs from blood, obtained on the day of vaccination. Receptor source: a man over 45 who received an inactivated influenza vaccine. The conserved cysteine and the conserved F or W are not part of the CDR3 here. Expanded clones get a size class; other rows say once, few or many, or leave the size out.

cdr3_aa	j_call	v_call	clone_size
ASSLHRRLYRGEQY	TRBJ2-7	TRBV12-3/TRBV12-4	.
ASSPDRGDEQF	TRBJ2-1	TRBV2	few
ASSLLPGYNEQF	TRBJ2-1	TRBV12-3/TRBV12-4	.
ASSQTSGRGNEQF	TRBJ2-1	TRBV4-2	.
ASSSVRRRTDTQY	TRBJ2-3	TRBV5-6	.
ASSQGPYTGELF	TRBJ2-2	TRBV3-1	few
SAWDSPTQF	TRBJ2-1	TRBV20-1	few
ASSLELYFSGRVTDTQY	TRBJ2-3	TRBV11-1	few
ASSLAGLAGGWEQY	TRBJ2-7	TRBV12-3/TRBV12-4	.
ASSFTGVAYEQY	TRBJ2-7	TRBV27	few
SARAPTGFSEQF	TRBJ2-1	TRBV20-1	.
ASSLVDLTYEQY	TRBJ2-7	TRBV12-3/TRBV12-4	few
ASSYRRNGYEQY	TRBJ2-7	TRBV6-5	.
ATTGDNEQY	TRBJ2-7	TRBV10-3	few
ASGIGYEQY	TRBJ2-7	TRBV6-2/TRBV6-3	.
SASRDGRSYNSPLH	TRBJ1-6	TRBV20-1	many
ASSLESRALH	TRBJ1-6	TRBV12-3/TRBV12-4	many
ASSLLAQGGQPQH	TRBJ1-5	TRBV27	few
ASSQELAGQETQY	TRBJ2-5	TRBV4-3	few
ASSLAPSGYEQF	TRBJ2-1	TRBV11-2	many
SARDDRAKVPH	TRBJ1-6	TRBV20-1	few
AISESSGGAYEQF	TRBJ2-1	TRBV10-3	.
SARDGSGGNQPQH	TRBJ1-5	TRBV20-1	few
ASSFRVQETQY	TRBJ2-5	TRBV7-2	many
AWSVVSGGRTDTQY	TRBJ2-3	TRBV30	.
ASSSTSGYNEQF	TRBJ2-1	TRBV12-3/TRBV12-4	many
SARGPNTEAF	TRBJ1-1	TRBV20-1	many
AINPGGISTDTQY	TRBJ2-3	TRBV10-3	few
ASSSQGDRYNEQF	TRBJ2-1	TRBV7-2	few
ASSQEKGQGFLVPF	TRBJ2-1	TRBV4-3	.
ASSQDVTSGRANTQY	TRBJ2-3	TRBV3-1	.
SVEGGGPEAF	TRBJ1-1	TRBV29-1	.
ASSLTGTSGNYEQY	TRBJ2-7	TRBV5-1	few
ASSPNSGDTQY	TRBJ2-3	TRBV18	once
ASSVGSGQSDTQY	TRBJ2-3	TRBV9	.
SPRGEKLF	TRBJ1-4	TRBV29-1	.
ASSLGQAGGSTDTQY	TRBJ2-3	TRBV11-2	many
SVGGLAELQY	TRBJ2-7	TRBV29-1	few
ASSLRYSAGGTTGGELF	TRBJ2-2	TRBV11-2	few
ASSLGRGVYEQY	TRBJ2-7	TRBV7-2	few
ASSFSSSGEKLF	TRBJ1-4	TRBV12-3/TRBV12-4	few
ASSLNTNEQY	TRBJ2-7	TRBV7-2	few
AISEGLRETQY	TRBJ2-5	TRBV10-3	.
ASSLHGDTEAF	TRBJ1-1	TRBV7-9	many
SAPPTGWLNSPLH	TRBJ1-6	TRBV20-1	few
ASSYGQGAFSTGELF	TRBJ2-2	TRBV4-1	few
SARESRDRDEAF	TRBJ1-1	TRBV20-1	few
ASSQFDSGGSYNEQF	TRBJ2-1	TRBV4-1	few
AISTSGGAGDTQY	TRBJ2-3	TRBV10-3	few
ASSESQGRRKETQY	TRBJ2-5	TRBV2	few
ASSAGQGNTGELF	TRBJ2-2	TRBV5-1	many
ASSSPKGRYEQY	TRBJ2-7	TRBV7-9	few
ASRGSGTGYNEQF	TRBJ2-1	TRBV6-1	.
SVVGYEQY	TRBJ2-7	TRBV29-1	few
ASTPVGSTTKNIQY	TRBJ2-4	TRBV7-8	few